Following are 8 T cell receptor beta chains from one sample sequenced in a study of T cells in Graves' hyperthyroidism and ophthalmopathy. Using RNA transcripts as the source, TCR beta CDR3 regions were amplified. In the first-round RT-PCR of the TCR CDR3, the HTBI primer set was used. MiXCR, applied by TCRdb to the multiplex PCR reads, yields one record per CDR3 protein. Among approximately 500,000 distinct CDR3 sequences listed, 46% were seen once. What was sequenced was peripheral blood or thyroid tissue (not recorded which). The receptors here all came from a woman between 18 and 30 years old with Graves' hyperthyroidism.

This clonotype was recorded many times. This rearrangement joins TRBV7-9 to TRBJ2-2; D possibly corresponds to TRBD1 (6 bases). V was trimmed by 5 bases and J by 6 bases, leaving 10 bases between them. The CDR3 spans 13 residues. Germline V lookup: CDR1 SEHNR, CDR2 FQNEAQ (reference sequence). The CDR3 loop reads CASSRDTPGELFF. The CDR3 coding sequence is TGTGCCAGCAGCCGGGACACCCCCGGGGAGCTGTTTTTT.

The rearrangement uses TRBV7-9 and TRBJ2-1; the D gene is possibly TRBD2 (7 bases). Germline V gene data show CDR1 as SEHNR and CDR2 as FQNEAQ (reference sequence). The CDR3 extends over 12 amino acids. The V end lost 0 bases, the J end lost 16 bases, and 13 bases lay between the germline ends. CDR3 loop: CASSLAGGGDFF. The CDR3 DNA sequence: TGTGCCAGCAGCTTAGCGGGGGGGGGCGATTTCTTC.

The V call is TRBV7-2, the J call TRBJ2-7; 11 positions match TRBD1. With V trimmed by 3 bases and J by 3 bases, 4 bases remained unmatched. The CDR3 covers 15 residues. Germline V gene sequence: CDR1 SGHTA, CDR2 FQGNSA. CDR3 nucleotides: TGTGCCAGCAGCTTTCTGGGACAGGGGGTCTACGAGCAGTACTTC. It yields the protein CASSFLGQGVYEQYF. Complete variable domain (other parts from reference TRBV7-2 and TRBJ2-7): GAGVSQSPSNKVTEKGKDVELRCDPISGHTALYWYRQSLGQGLEFLIYFQGNSAPDKSGLPSDRFSAERTGGSVSTLTIQRTQQEDSAVYLCASSFLGQGVYEQYFGPGTRLTVT.

V gene TRBV2 combines with J gene TRBJ2-1, with D hard to call. The V end lost 0 bases, the J end lost 9 bases, and 12 bases lay between the germline ends. The CDR3 extends over 14 amino acids. Germline V gene sequence: CDR1 SNHLY, CDR2 FYNNEI. CDR3 sequence: CASSEASLVTEQFF. For the CDR3, the DNA is TGTGCCAGCAGTGAAGCTAGTTTGGTGACTGAGCAGTTCTTC. The variable domain in full, with the rest retrieved from reference TRBV2 and TRBJ2-1, is EPEVTQTPSHQVTQMGQEVILRCVPISNHLYFYWYRQILGQKVEFLVSFYNNEISEKSEIFDDQFSVERPDGSNFTLKIRSTKLEDSAMYFCASSEASLVTEQFFGPGTRLTVL.

This clonotype was seen many times. The chain recombines TRBV10-3 with TRBJ2-7, with D possibly matching TRBD1 (6 bases). The CDR3 totals 14 residues. Trimming stripped 4 bases from V and 2 bases from J, with 12 bases between. Per germline, CDR1 ENHRY and CDR2 SYGVKD. The CDR3 bases are TGTGCCATCAGTGGGGGCAGGGGACCCTACGAGCAGTACTTC. Encoded protein: CAISGGRGPYEQYF.

V gene TRBV7-2 combines with J gene TRBJ2-3, with D possibly being TRBD1 or TRBD2 (6 bases each). This CDR3 has 16 residues. Trimming took 3 bases from V and 4 from J, leaving 17 bases between them. Germline CDR1 and CDR2: SGHTA and FQGNSA. The CDR3 protein is CASSFPIQGGSDTQYF. For the CDR3, the DNA is TGTGCCAGCAGCTTCCCAATACAGGGAGGTTCAGATACGCAGTATTTT.

This clonotype was picked up many times. The chain employs TRBV11-3 and TRBJ1-4, with TRBD1 matching 7 bases. The junction had 7 bases not matched to a gene; V was cut back by 3 bases and J by 3 bases. Per germline, CDR1 SGHNT and CDR2 YENEEA. The CDR3 sequence is 16 residues long. Here the CDR3 reads CASSFRSGTANEKLFF. The DNA of the CDR3 is TGTGCCAGCAGCTTCCGCAGCGGGACAGCTAATGAAAAACTGTTTTTT.

The V gene is TRBV7-2, the J gene TRBJ2-2; 7 nucleotides line up with TRBD2. V lost 6 bases to trimming and J lost 5 bases; unmatched junction nucleotides: 6. CDR3 length: 14 amino acids. Germline V gene data show CDR1 as SGHTA and CDR2 as FQGNSA. DNA for the CDR3: TGTGCCAGCAGGGCACGGGGGGAGACCGGGGAGCTGTTTTTT. Translating it yields CASRARGETGELFF.